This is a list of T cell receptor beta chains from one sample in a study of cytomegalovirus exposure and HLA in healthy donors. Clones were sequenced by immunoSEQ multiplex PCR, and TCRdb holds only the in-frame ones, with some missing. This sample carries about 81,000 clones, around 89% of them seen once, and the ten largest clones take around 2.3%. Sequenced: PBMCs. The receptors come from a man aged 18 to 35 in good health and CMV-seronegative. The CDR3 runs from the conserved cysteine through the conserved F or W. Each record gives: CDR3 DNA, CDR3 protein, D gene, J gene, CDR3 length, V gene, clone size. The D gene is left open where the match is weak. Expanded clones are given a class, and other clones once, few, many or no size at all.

CDR3 DNA: TGTGCCAGCAGCCAAGCCCTAGCGTATAGCACAGATACGCAGTATTTT; CDR3 protein: CASSQALAYSTDTQYF; D gene: -; J gene: TRBJ2-3; CDR3 length: 16; V gene: TRBV4-2; clone size: -
CDR3 DNA: TGCGCCAGCAGCTTGTTCCGTCAGCGGGACGTAACAGATACGCAGTATTTT; CDR3 protein: CASSLFRQRDVTDTQYF; D gene: TRBD2; J gene: TRBJ2-3; CDR3 length: 17; V gene: TRBV5-1; clone size: -
CDR3 DNA: TGCGCCAGCAGCTTGGAGCTCATATCCTACGAGCAGTACTTC; CDR3 protein: CASSLELISYEQYF; D gene: -; J gene: TRBJ2-7; CDR3 length: 14; V gene: TRBV5-1; clone size: -
CDR3 DNA: TGTGCCAGCAGCTTGGAGGGACTAGCGGCATACAATGAGCAGTTCTTC; CDR3 protein: CASSLEGLAAYNEQFF; D gene: TRBD2; J gene: TRBJ2-1; CDR3 length: 16; V gene: TRBV5-6; clone size: -
CDR3 DNA: TGCAGCGTTGCCAACAGGGGATCCTACGAGCAGTACTTC; CDR3 protein: CSVANRGSYEQYF; D gene: TRBD1; J gene: TRBJ2-7; CDR3 length: 13; V gene: TRBV29-1; clone size: -
CDR3 DNA: TGTGCCAGCTCGACTCCCTACGAGCAGTACTTC; CDR3 protein: CASSTPYEQYF; D gene: -; J gene: TRBJ2-7; CDR3 length: 11; V gene: TRBV28; clone size: -
CDR3 DNA: TGTGCCAGCAGTTACTCAGGCCGAGGCGATGAGCAGTTCTTC; CDR3 protein: CASSYSGRGDEQFF; D gene: -; J gene: TRBJ2-1; CDR3 length: 14; V gene: TRBV6-6; clone size: once
CDR3 DNA: TGTGCCAGCAGGCCTGACAGGGCCGGGGCCAACGTCCTGACTTTC; CDR3 protein: CASRPDRAGANVLTF; D gene: TRBD1; J gene: TRBJ2-6; CDR3 length: 15; V gene: TRBV28; clone size: once
CDR3 DNA: TGTGCCACCAGGGGCAGGGTTTTAGTAAATCAGCCCCAGCATTTT; CDR3 protein: CATRGRVLVNQPQHF; D gene: -; J gene: TRBJ1-5; CDR3 length: 15; V gene: TRBV11-3; clone size: few
CDR3 DNA: TGTGCCAGCAGCACCTACCGACCGGGACTAGCGGCTTACTCCTACGAGCAGTACTTC; CDR3 protein: CASSTYRPGLAAYSYEQYF; D gene: TRBD2; J gene: TRBJ2-7; CDR3 length: 19; V gene: TRBV11-1; clone size: -